The rows below give T cell receptor beta chains drawn from one sample of a study of blood T cells in healthy people across ages. TCRdb re-called the 5' RACE reads through MiXCR, storing one row per CDR3 protein. The sample holds about 680,000 distinct CDR3 sequences, around half seen once. Input material: blood. The receptors originated from an older woman in good health. Both conserved end residues are trimmed from each CDR3.

v_gene: TRBV24-1
CDR3aa: ATGDGSRYEQY

v_gene: TRBV28
CDR3aa: ASSGGLAGVSEQF

v_gene: TRBV27
CDR3aa: ASSSNERSVNIQY

v_gene: TRBV20-1
CDR3aa: SVHSGSDQETQY

v_gene: TRBV5-1
CDR3aa: ASGPSTGNREKLF

v_gene: TRBV10-3
CDR3aa: AISLPGLAGGTDTQY

v_gene: TRBV19
CDR3aa: ASSYGYSSGNQPQH

v_gene: TRBV20-1
CDR3aa: SARGAGGTETQY

v_gene: TRBV7-2
CDR3aa: VSSRSREMNTEAF

v_gene: TRBV27
CDR3aa: ASSPRQGQTQY

v_gene: TRBV12-3/TRBV12-4
CDR3aa: ASSFDLTYAGETQY

v_gene: TRBV29-1
CDR3aa: SARLATGELF

v_gene: TRBV10-3
CDR3aa: AISGRHKAGANVLT

v_gene: TRBV5-1
CDR3aa: ASSSPRARGETQY

v_gene: TRBV27
CDR3aa: ASSLSGQLSTGELF

v_gene: TRBV25-1
CDR3aa: VSSDLPYEQY

v_gene: TRBV20-1
CDR3aa: SAWTSGNYNEQF

v_gene: TRBV27
CDR3aa: ASSLTAGGDYYGYT

v_gene: TRBV27
CDR3aa: ASSLGGQGITLAKNIQY

v_gene: TRBV6-1
CDR3aa: AGGRDSPYNEQF

v_gene: TRBV9
CDR3aa: ASSLTGTLSGEQF

v_gene: TRBV6-2/TRBV6-3
CDR3aa: ASSYVASGSLPYNEQF

v_gene: TRBV27
CDR3aa: ASSPPPDRGYTDTQY

v_gene: TRBV20-1
CDR3aa: SGLRAGAREQY

v_gene: TRBV27
CDR3aa: ASSLLHPGQTYEQY

v_gene: TRBV18
CDR3aa: ASSPDRGGDQPQH

v_gene: TRBV7-2
CDR3aa: ASSRALGTQETQY

v_gene: TRBV12-5
CDR3aa: ASGLGPGTSYGYT

v_gene: TRBV27
CDR3aa: ASSLLAGATKPYEQY

v_gene: TRBV15
CDR3aa: ATSTQKRERGETQY

v_gene: TRBV5-1
CDR3aa: ASSLLVAGGQETQY

v_gene: TRBV4-2
CDR3aa: ASSQEEGTEGRYT

v_gene: TRBV6-5
CDR3aa: ASSYSIITGGYGQY